This T cell receptor (beta chain) was found in a study of identical twins (dated by TCRdb to 2015 to 2016). Context from the whole study: To test whether fetal clonotypes persist, this study deep-sequenced TCR alpha and beta repertoires from monozygotic twins, from unrelated adults of various ages, and from cord blood. To rule out contamination, the twin experiments were replicated at different times with different library preparation protocols.

The germline V gene supplies CDR1 LGHNA and CDR2 YNFKEQ. V is cut back by 1 base and J by 7 bases, with 10 bases in the junction unmatched. From its cysteine to its phenylalanine, the CDR3 spans 15 amino acids. Only the CDR3 portion is preserved as DNA: 45 bases, with reading frame beginning at the first base. What the authors observed across the whole study: Invariant T cells such as MAIT and iNKT could partly confound zero-insertion analyses, although diverse VJ usage argued against such confounding for most clonotypes. Abundant cord blood beta clonotypes had fewer insertions, young adult naive repertoires showed a similar but weaker trend, and memory repertoires showed no such trend. Because the same donors could not be followed over many years, conclusions were based on cross-sectional statistical analysis. Compared with coincidental sharing between unrelated individuals, an excess of low generation-probability sequences was observed among out-of-frame TCR alpha sequences shared between twins. The excess sharing between twins in beta out-of-frame sequences was weaker because fewer shared sequences reduced the signal-to-noise ratio. In monozygotic twins, recombination models systematically underestimated out-of-frame TCR alpha sharing, but the models matched the sharing seen between unrelated individuals.

Libraries were prepared through 5' RACE. This sample was sequenced with an Illumina HiSeq 2000. A universal primer binding site was introduced by template switching, and a unique molecular identifier was present in the final cDNA, enabling accurate counting of TCR cDNA molecules. First-strand cDNA for TCR alpha and beta chains was synthesized from specific primers in the conserved constant-segment region. Each cDNA library was double barcoded, with a SMART-Mk sample barcode plus Illumina barcodes, to control for contamination. TruSeq adapter sequences along with Illumina sample barcodes were introduced in two successive PCR steps. The TCR alpha and beta cDNA libraries were sequenced on the Illumina HiSeq platform using custom primers. The authors' pipeline ran thus. MiGEC processed the raw reads to extract unique molecular identifiers, while MiXCR was used to determine the CDR3 positions. Recombination models were inferred per individual with the repgenHMM and IGoR tools using an EM algorithm. Shared clonotype analysis was performed with the tcR package in R, normalizing sharing by the product of cloneset sizes. Out-of-frame nonproductive sequences were analyzed to study raw recombination free of thymic and clonal selection effects. TCRdb itself trimmed the public reads at Q25 with fastp, ran MiXCR and retained productive beta chains. One record per CDR3 amino acid sequence lists the most common genes and DNA. The V and J calls reflect TCRdb's pipeline rather than the authors' work. The sample profile shows 300,000 or so distinct CDR3 sequences; over 8.5% of them were found once. The ten largest make up 7% to 8.5% of the sample.

Every donor in the study was a healthy Caucasian. The twin cohort consisted of three pairs of female monozygotic twins, all aged about 18 to 30 years. Positive isolation kits from Invitrogen were used to isolate CD4+ and CD8+ T cell populations. On this clonotype: There is no known antigen for this receptor. Qualities for individual bases were not recorded, and no much larger clone is one base off.

The sample was also linked to a second study, of yellow fever vaccine responses in identical twins. That second publication adds: The authors reported that the T cell response to vaccination in identical twins appeared partly convergent and partly personalized. The study precisely tracked vaccine-responding T cell clones in identical twins.

The chain is encoded by TRBV4-2 joined to TRBJ2-7, and TRBD1 aligns with 7 junction nucleotides. Sequences were obtained from CD8+ T cells sorted from blood. The receptor comes from a woman aged 18-29 years in good health. The CDR3 corresponds to CASSQAGGHEEEQYF. The sequenced DNA: TGTGCCAGCAGCCAAGCAGGGGGACATGAGGAGGAGCAGTACTTC.